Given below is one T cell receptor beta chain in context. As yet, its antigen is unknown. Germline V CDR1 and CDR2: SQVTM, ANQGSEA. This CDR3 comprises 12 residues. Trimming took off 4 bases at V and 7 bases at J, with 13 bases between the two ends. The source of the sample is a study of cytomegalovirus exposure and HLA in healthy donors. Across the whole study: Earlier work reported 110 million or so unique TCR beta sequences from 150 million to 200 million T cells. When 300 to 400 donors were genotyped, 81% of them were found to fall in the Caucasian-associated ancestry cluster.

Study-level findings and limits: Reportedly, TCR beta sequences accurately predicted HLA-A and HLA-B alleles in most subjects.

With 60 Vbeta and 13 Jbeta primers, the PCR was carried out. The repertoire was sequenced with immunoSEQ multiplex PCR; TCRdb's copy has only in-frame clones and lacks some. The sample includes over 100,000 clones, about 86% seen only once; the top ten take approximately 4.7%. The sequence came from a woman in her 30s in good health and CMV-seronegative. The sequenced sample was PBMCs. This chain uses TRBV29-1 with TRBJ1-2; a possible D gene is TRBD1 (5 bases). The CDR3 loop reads CSVAREYGGYTF. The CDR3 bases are TGCAGCGTTGCCAGGGAATACGGTGGCTACACCTTC.